One T cell receptor (beta chain) is described in this entry. These data come from a study of CD8 T cells in Susac syndrome. When the RNA was reverse transcribed, random hexamers were used with an input of roughly 0.5 to 1 ug. MiXCR was run by TCRdb on the immunoSEQ multiplex PCR reads, yielding one entry per CDR3 protein. The table records under 200,000 distinct CDR3 sequences, roughly 90% of them present only once. TEMRA cells were FACS-enriched, with CD8+ and CD4+ T cells isolated negatively. This CDR3 is 15 amino acids long. V lost 4 bases and J lost 0; bases outside the gene matches: 4. Germline V gene lookup returns CDR1 SGHTA and CDR2 FQGTGA.

The sequencing sample was made of CD4+ T cells from PBMCs. This sequence originates from a human donor with Susac syndrome. The rearrangement uses TRBV7-3 and TRBJ2-3; 7 bases match TRBD2. CDR3: CASSSLATSTDTQYF. The CDR3 DNA is TGTGCCAGCAGCTCACTAGCGACTAGCACAGATACGCAGTATTTT.